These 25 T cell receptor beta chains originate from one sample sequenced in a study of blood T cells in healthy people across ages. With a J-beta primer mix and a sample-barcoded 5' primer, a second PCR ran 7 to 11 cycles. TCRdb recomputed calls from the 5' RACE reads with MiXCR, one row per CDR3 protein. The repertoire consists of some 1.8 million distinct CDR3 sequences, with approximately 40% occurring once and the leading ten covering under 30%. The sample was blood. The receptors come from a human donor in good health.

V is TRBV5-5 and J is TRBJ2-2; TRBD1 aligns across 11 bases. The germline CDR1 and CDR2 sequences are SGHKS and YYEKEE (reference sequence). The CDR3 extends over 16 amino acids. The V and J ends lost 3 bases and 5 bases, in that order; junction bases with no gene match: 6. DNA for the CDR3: TGTGCCAGCAGCTGGGGACAGGGGGTCGATACCGGGGAGCTGTTTTTT. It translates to CASSWGQGVDTGELFF.

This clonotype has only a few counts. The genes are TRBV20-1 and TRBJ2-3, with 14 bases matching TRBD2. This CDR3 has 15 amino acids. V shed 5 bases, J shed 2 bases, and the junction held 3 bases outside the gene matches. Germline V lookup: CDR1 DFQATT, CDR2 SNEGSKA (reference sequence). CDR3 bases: TGCAGTGCTGGGGGACTAGCGGGGGACACAGATACGCAGTATTTT. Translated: CSAGGLAGDTDTQYF.

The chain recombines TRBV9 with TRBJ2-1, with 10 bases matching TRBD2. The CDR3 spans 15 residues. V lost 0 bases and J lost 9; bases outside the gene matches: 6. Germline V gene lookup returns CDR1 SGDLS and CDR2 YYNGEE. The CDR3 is CASSVGSGGATEQFF. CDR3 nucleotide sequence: TGTGCCAGCAGCGTAGGAAGCGGGGGGGCCACTGAGCAGTTCTTC.

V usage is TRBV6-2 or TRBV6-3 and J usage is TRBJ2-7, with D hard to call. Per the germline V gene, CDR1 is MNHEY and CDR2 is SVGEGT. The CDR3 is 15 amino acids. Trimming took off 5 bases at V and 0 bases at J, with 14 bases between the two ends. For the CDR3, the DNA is TGTGCCAGCAGTCCCCAGTGGGTCGACTCCTACGAGCAGTACTTC. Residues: CASSPQWVDSYEQYF.

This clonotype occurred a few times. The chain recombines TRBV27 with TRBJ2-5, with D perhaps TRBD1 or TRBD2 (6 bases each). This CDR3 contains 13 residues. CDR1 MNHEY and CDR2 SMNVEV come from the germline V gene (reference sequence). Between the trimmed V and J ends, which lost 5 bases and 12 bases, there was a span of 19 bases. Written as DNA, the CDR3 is TGTGCCAGCAGTCTGACGAGACGGGGGCCTAAGTACTTC. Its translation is CASSLTRRGPKYF.

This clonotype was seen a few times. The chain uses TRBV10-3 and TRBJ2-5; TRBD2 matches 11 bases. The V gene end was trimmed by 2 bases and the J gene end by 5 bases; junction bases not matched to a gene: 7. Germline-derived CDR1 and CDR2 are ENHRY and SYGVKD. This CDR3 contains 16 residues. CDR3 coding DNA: TGTGCCATCAGTGAGAGGCTAGCGGGGGGCCGGGAGACCCAGTACTTC. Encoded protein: CAISERLAGGRETQYF.

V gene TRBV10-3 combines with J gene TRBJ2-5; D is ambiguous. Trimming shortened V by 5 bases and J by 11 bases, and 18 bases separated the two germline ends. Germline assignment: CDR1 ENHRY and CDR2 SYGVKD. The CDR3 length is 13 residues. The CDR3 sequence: CAISYSQTVEQYF. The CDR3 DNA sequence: TGTGCCATCAGTTACTCCCAAACGGTGGAGCAGTACTTC.

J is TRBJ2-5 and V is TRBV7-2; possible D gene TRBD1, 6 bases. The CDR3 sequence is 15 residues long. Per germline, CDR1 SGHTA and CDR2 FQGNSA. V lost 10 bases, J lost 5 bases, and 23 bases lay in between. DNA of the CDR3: TGTGCCACCAGGGGCAGGGCCCTACTTGGGGAGACCCAGTACTTC. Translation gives CATRGRALLGETQYF.

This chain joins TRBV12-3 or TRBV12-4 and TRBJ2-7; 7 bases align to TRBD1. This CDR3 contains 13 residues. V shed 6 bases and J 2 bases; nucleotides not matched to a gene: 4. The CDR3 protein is CASRGQSTYEQYF. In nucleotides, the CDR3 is TGTGCCAGCAGGGGACAGTCAACCTACGAGCAGTACTTC.

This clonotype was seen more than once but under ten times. The DNA of the CDR3 is TGCAGTGCTAGACTAGGACAGACTGGCTCCTACGAGCAGTACTTC. It codes for CSARLGQTGSYEQYF. The V call is TRBV20-1, the J call TRBJ2-7, with D tentatively TRBD1 (6 bases). Between the trimmed V and J ends, which lost 2 bases and 0 bases, there was a span of 14 bases. CDR3 length: 15 residues. CDR1 and CDR2 (germline): DFQATT, SNEGSKA (reference sequence).

CDR3 bases: TGTGCCAGCAGTTTATTTGGTTTGACGGGTGAAGCTTTCTTT. Translated, it gives CASSLFGLTGEAFF. V usage is TRBV28 and J usage is TRBJ1-1; D gene uncertain. Germline CDR1 reads MDHEN; CDR2 reads SYDVKM. The CDR3 length is 14 residues. V was shortened by 1 base and J by 7 bases, with 13 bases between the two germline ends. The whole variable domain, remainder taken from reference TRBV28 and TRBJ1-1, is DVKVTQSSRYLVKRTGEKVFLECVQDMDHENMFWYRQDPGLGLRLIYFSYDVKMKEKGDIPEGYSVSREKKERFSLILESASTNQTSMYLCASSLFGLTGEAFFGQGTRLTVV.

Here the CDR3 reads CASSYRRLETGANVLTF. The DNA of the CDR3 is TGTGCCAGCAGTTACAGGCGTCTCGAAACTGGGGCCAACGTCCTGACTTTC. This chain connects TRBV6-2 or TRBV6-3 to TRBJ2-6; no definite D call. In germline, CDR1 is MNHEY, CDR2 SVGEGT. Trimming shortened V by 2 bases and J by 2 bases, and 13 bases separated the two germline ends. The CDR3 is made up of 17 amino acids.

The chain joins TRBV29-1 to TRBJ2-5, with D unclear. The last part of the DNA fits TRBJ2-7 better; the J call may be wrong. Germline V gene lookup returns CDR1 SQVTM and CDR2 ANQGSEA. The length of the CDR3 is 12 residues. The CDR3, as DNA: TGCAGCGTTATTCCCAGTCCCTACGAGCAGTACTTC. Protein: CSVIPSPYEQYF.

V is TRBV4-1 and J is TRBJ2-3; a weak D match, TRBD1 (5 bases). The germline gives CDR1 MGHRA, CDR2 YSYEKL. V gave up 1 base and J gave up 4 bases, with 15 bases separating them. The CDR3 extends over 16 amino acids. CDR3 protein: CASSQVWLEQADTQYF. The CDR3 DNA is TGCGCCAGCAGCCAAGTCTGGCTAGAACAGGCAGATACGCAGTATTTT.

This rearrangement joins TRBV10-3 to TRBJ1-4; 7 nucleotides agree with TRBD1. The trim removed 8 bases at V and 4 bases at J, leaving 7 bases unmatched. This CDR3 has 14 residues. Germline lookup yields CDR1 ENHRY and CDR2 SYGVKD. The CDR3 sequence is CAIRGTDHNEKLFF. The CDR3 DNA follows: TGTGCCATCCGCGGGACAGATCATAATGAAAAACTGTTTTTT.

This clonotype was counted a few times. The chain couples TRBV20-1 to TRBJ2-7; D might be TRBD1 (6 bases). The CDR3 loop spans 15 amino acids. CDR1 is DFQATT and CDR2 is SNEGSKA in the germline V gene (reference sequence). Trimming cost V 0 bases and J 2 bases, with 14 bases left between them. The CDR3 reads CSARDQGSLAYEQYF. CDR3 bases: TGCAGTGCTAGAGATCAGGGGAGTCTGGCCTACGAGCAGTACTTC.

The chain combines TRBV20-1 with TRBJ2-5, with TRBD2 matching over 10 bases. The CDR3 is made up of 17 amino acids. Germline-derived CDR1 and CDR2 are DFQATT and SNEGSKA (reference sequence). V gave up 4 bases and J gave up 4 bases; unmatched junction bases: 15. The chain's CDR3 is CSAKSGGAVRLGETQYF. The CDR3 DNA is TGCAGTGCTAAGAGCGGGGGGGCCGTACGGTTGGGAGAGACCCAGTACTTC.

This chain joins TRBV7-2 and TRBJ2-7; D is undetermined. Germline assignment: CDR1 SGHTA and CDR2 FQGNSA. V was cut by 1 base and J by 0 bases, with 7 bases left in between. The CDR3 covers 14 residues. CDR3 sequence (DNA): TGTGCCAGCAGCTTAGTGGATCCCTCCTACGAGCAGTACTTC. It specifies CASSLVDPSYEQYF.

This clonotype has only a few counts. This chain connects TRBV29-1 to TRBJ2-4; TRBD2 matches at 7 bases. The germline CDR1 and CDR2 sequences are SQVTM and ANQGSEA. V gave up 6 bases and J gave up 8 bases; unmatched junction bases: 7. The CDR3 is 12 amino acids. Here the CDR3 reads CSVNLGRDIQYF. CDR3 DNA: TGCAGCGTGAATCTAGGGAGGGACATTCAGTACTTC.

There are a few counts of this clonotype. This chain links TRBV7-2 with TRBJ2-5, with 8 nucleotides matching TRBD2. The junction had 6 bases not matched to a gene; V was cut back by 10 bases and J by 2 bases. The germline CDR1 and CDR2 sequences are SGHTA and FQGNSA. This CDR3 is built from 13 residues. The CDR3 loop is CATGGGSQETQYF. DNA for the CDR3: TGTGCCACCGGGGGGGGGAGTCAAGAGACCCAGTACTTC.

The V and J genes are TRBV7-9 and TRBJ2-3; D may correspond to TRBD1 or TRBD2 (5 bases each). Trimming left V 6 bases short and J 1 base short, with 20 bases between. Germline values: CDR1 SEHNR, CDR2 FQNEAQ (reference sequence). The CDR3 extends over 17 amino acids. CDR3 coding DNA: TGTGCCAGCAGTCCTCCTCAGTGGGGGATCGGCACAGATACGCAGTATTTT. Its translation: CASSPPQWGIGTDTQYF. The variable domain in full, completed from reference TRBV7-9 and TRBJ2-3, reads DTGVSQNPRHKITKRGQNVTFRCDPISEHNRLYWYRQTLGQGPEFLTYFQNEAQLEKSRLLSDRFSAERPKGSFSTLEIQRTEQGDSAMYLCASSPPQWGIGTDTQYFGPGTRLTVL.

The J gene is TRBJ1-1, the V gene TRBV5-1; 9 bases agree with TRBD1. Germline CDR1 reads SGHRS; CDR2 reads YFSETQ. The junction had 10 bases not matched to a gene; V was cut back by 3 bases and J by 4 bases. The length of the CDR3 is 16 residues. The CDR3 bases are TGCGCCAGCAGCTCCGACAGGGGGATCGCGGCCACTGAAGCTTTCTTT. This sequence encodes CASSSDRGIAATEAFF.

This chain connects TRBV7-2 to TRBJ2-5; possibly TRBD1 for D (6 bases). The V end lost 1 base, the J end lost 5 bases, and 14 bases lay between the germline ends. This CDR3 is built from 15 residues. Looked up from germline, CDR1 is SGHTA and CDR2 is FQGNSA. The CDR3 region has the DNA TGTGCCAGCAGCTTAGGGGGGCCGGAGGAGGAGACCCAGTACTTC. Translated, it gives CASSLGGPEEETQYF.

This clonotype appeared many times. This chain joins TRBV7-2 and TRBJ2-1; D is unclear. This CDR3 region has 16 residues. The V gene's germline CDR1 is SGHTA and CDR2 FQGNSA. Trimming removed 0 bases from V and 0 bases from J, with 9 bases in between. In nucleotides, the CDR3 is TGTGCCAGCAGCTTAGCCGTACGGAGCTCCTACAATGAGCAGTTCTTC. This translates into CASSLAVRSSYNEQFF.

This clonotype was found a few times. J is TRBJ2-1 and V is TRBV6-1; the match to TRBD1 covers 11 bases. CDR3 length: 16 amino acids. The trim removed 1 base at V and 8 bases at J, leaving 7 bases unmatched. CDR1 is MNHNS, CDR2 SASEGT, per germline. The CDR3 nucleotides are TGTGCCAGCAGTGAAGGGACAGGGGGCTTTCTCTATGAGCAGTTCTTC. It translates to CASSEGTGGFLYEQFF.